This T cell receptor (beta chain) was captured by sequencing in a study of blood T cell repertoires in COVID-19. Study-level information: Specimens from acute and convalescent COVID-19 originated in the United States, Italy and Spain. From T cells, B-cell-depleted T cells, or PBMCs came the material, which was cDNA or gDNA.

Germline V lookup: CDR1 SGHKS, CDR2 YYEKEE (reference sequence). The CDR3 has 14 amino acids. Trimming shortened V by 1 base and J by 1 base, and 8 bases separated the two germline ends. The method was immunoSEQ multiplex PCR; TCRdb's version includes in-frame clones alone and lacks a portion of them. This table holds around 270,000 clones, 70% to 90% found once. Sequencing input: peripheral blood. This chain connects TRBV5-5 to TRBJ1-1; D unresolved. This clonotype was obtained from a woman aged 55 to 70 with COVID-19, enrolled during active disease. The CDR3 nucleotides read TGTGCCAGCAGCTTGCTTAGCAGGAACACTGAAGCTTTCTTT. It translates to CASSLLSRNTEAFF.